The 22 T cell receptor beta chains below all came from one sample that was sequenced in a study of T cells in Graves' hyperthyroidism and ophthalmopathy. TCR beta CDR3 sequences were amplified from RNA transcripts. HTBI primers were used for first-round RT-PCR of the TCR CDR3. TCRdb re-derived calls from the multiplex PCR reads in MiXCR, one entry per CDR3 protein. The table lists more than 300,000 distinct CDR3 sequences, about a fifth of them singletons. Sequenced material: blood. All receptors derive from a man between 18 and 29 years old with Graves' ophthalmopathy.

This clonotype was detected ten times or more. The chain's CDR3 is CASPGETGANVLTF. DNA of the CDR3: TGTGCCAGCCCAGGTGAGACTGGGGCCAACGTCCTGACTTTC. This chain connects TRBV2 to TRBJ2-6; the D is unclear. The CDR3 is 14 residues long. V was trimmed by 8 bases and J by 2 bases, leaving 10 bases between them. Germline CDR1 and CDR2: SNHLY and FYNNEI.

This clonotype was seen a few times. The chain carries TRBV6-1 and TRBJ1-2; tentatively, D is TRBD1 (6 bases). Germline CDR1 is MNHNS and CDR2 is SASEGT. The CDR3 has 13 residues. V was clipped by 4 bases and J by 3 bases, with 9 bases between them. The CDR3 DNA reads TGTGCCAGCAGTGTACAGGGTTACTATGGCTACACCTTC. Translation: CASSVQGYYGYTF.

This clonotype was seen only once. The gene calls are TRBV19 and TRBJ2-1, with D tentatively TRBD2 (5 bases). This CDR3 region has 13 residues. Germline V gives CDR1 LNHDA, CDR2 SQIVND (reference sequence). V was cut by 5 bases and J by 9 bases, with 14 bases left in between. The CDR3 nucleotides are TGTGCCAGTAGTCTTGGACTTAGAGTTGAGCAGTTCTTC. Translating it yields CASSLGLRVEQFF.

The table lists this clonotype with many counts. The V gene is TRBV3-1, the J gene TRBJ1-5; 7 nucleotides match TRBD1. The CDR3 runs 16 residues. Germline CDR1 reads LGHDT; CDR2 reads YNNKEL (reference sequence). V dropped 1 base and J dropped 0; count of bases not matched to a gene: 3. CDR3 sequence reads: CASSQGGTASNQPQHF. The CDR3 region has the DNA TGTGCCAGCAGCCAAGGCGGGACAGCTAGCAATCAGCCCCAGCATTTT.

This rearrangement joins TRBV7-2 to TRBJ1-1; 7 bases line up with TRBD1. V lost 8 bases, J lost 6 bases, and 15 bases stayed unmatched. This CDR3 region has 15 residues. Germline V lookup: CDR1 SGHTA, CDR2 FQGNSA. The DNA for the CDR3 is TGTGCCAGCTCGACCCCCGTGACAGGGATCCCTGAAGCTTTCTTT. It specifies CASSTPVTGIPEAFF.

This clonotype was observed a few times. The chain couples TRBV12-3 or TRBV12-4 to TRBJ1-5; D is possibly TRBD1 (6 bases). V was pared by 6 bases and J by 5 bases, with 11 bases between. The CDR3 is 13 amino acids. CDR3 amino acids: CASSGQQHQPQHF. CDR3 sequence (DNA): TGTGCCAGCAGCGGACAGCAACATCAGCCCCAGCATTTT.

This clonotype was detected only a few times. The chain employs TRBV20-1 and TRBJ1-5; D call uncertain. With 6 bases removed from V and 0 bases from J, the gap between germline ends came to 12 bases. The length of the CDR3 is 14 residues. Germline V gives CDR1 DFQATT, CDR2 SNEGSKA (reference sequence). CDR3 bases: TGCAGTGCCCCCCGGAAGGATAGCAATCAGCCCCAGCATTTT. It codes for CSAPRKDSNQPQHF.

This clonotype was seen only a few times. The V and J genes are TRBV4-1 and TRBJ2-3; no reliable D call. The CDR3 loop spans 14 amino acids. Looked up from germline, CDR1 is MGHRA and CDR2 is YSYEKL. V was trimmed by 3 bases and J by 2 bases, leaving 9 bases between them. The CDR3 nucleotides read TGCGCCAGCAGCCAGGAACGGGTCACAGATACGCAGTATTTT. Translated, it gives CASSQERVTDTQYF.

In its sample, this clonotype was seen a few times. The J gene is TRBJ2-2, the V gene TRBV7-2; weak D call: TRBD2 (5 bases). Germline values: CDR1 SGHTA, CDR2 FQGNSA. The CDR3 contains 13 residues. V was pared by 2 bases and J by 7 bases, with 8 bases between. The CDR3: CASSLTRVGELFF. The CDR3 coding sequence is TGTGCCAGCAGCTTAACTAGAGTCGGGGAGCTGTTTTTT. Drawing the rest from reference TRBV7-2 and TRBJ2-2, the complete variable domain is GAGVSQSPSNKVTEKGKDVELRCDPISGHTALYWYRQSLGQGLEFLIYFQGNSAPDKSGLPSDRFSAERTGGSVSTLTIQRTQQEDSAVYLCASSLTRVGELFFGEGSRLTVL.

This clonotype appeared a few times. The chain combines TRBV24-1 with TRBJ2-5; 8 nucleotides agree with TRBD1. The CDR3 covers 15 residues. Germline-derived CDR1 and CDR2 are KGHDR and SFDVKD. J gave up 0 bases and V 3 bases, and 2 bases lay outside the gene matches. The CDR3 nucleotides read TGTGCCACCAGTGATGACAGGGGCCACCAAGAGACCCAGTACTTC. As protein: CATSDDRGHQETQYF.

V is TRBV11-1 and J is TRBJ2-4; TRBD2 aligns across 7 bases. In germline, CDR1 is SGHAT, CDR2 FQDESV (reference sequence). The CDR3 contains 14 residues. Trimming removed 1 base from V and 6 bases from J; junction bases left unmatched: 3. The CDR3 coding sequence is TGTGCCAGCAGCTTAGAGGCGGGAGTAAACATTCAGTACTTC. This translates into CASSLEAGVNIQYF.

CDR3 loop: CASSPALNYGYTF. As DNA, the CDR3 is TGTGCCAGCAGTCCCGCCCTTAACTATGGCTACACCTTC. The V call is TRBV12-3 or TRBV12-4, the J call TRBJ1-2; D is unresolved. The CDR3 extends over 13 amino acids. The V and J ends lost 5 bases and 1 base respectively, with 8 bases between them.

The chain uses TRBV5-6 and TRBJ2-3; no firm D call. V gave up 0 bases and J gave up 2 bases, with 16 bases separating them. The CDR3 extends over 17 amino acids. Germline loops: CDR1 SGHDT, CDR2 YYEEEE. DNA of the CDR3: TGTGCCAGCAGCTTGGATCTCGCAGGCCTCCACACAGATACGCAGTATTTT. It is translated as CASSLDLAGLHTDTQYF.

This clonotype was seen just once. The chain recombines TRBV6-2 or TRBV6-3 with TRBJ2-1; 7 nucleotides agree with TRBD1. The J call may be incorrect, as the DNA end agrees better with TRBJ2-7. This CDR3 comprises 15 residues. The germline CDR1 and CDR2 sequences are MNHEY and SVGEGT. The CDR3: CASATPGTEDNEQYF. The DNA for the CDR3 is TGTGCCAGCGCCACCCCCGGGACAGAAGACAATGAGCAGTACTTC.

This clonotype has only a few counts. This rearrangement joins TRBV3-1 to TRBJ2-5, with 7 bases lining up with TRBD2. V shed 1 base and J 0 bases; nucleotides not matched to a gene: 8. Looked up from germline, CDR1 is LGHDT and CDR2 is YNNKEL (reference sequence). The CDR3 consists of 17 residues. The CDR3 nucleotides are TGTGCCAGCAGCCAAGGATCGGGGGGATGGTACCAAGAGACCCAGTACTTC. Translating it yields CASSQGSGGWYQETQYF.

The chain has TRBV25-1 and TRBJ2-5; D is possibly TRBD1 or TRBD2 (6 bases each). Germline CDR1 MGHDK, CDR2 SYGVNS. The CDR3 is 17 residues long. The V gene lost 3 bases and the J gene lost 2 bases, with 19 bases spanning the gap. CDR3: CASSDGWGAPNQETQYF. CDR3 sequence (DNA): TGTGCCAGCAGTGATGGCTGGGGGGCCCCAAATCAAGAGACCCAGTACTTC.

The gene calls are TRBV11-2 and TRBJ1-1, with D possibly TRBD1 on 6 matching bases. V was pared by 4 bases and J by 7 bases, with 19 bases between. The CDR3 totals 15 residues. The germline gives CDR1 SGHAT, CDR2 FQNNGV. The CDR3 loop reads CASSSQLAGGLEAFF. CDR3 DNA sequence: TGTGCCAGCAGCTCCCAACTAGCGGGGGGGCTTGAAGCTTTCTTT.

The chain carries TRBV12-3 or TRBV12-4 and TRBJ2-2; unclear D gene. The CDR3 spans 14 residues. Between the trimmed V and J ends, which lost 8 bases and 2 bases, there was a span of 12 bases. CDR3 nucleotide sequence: TGTGCCAGCGACTCTGGCAGAAACACCGGGGAGCTGTTTTTT. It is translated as CASDSGRNTGELFF.

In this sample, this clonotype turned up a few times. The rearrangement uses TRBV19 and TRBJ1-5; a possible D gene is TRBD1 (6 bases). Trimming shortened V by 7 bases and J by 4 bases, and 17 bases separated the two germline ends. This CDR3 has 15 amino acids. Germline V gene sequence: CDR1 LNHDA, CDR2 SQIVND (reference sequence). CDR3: CASTTDRSSNQPQHF. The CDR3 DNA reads TGTGCCAGTACTACCGACAGGAGTAGTAATCAGCCCCAGCATTTT.

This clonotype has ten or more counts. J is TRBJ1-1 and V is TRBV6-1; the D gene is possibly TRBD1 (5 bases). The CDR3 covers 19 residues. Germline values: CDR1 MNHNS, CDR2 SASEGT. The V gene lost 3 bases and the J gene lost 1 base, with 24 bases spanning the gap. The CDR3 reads CASSDYRGIVAAPNTEAFF. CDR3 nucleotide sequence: TGTGCCAGCAGTGATTATCGGGGGATCGTGGCCGCCCCGAACACTGAAGCTTTCTTT.

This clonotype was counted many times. The CDR3 nucleotides read TGTGCCAGCAGGACAGGGGCAGATGGCTACACCTTC. Encoded protein: CASRTGADGYTF. The chain recombines TRBV28 with TRBJ1-2; the match to TRBD1 covers 8 bases. This CDR3 has 12 amino acids. Germline-derived CDR1 and CDR2 are MDHEN and SYDVKM. V shed 6 bases and J 6 bases; nucleotides not matched to a gene: 3.

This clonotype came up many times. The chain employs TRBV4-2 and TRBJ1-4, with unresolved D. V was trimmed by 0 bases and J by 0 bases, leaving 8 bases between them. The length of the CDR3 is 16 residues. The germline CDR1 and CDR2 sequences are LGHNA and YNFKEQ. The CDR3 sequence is CASSQEPSATNEKLFF. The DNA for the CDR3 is TGTGCCAGCAGCCAAGAACCCAGTGCAACTAATGAAAAACTGTTTTTT.